The entry that follows covers one T cell receptor beta chain sequence. This CDR3 is 14 amino acids long. Germline V gene data show CDR1 as SEHNR and CDR2 as FQNEAQ (reference sequence). V was cut by 5 bases and J by 1 base, with 11 bases left in between. With random hexamers, reverse transcription was performed on roughly 0.5 to 1 ug of RNA. Each CDR3 protein gets one entry after TCRdb re-called the immunoSEQ multiplex PCR reads with MiXCR. Among some 180,000 distinct CDR3 sequences, around 94% were seen once, and the ten largest hold approximately 0.099%. This specimen belongs to a study of CD8 T cells in Susac syndrome.

The receptor comes from a human donor with Susac syndrome. The sample was CD4+ T cells from PBMCs. The chain links TRBV7-9 to TRBJ1-1; perhaps TRBD1 as D (6 bases). The CDR3 DNA follows: TGTGCCAGCAGCCGGGCGGGGGCGAACACTGAAGCTTTCTTT. This translates into CASSRAGANTEAFF.